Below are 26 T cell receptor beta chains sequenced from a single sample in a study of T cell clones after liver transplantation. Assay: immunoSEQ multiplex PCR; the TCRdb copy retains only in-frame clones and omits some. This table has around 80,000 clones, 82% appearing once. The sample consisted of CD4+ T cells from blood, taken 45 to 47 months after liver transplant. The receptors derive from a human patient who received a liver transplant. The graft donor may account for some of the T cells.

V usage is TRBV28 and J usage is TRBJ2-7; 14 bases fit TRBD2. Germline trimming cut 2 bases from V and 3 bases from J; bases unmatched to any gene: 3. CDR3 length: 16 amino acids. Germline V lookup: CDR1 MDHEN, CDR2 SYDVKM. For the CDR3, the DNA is TGTGCCAGCAGTTTACCCGGGACTAGCGGGAGCTACGAGCAGTACTTC. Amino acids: CASSLPGTSGSYEQYF.

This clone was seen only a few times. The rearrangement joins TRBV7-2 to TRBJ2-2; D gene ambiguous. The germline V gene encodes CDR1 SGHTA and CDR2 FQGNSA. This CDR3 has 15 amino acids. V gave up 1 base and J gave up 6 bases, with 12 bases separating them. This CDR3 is CASSLVLPRAGELFF. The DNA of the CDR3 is TGTGCCAGCAGCTTAGTACTACCCCGGGCCGGGGAGCTGTTTTTT.

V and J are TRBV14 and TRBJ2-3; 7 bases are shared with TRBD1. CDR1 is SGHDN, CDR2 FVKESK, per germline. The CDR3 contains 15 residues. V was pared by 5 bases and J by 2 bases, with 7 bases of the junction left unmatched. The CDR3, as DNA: TGTGCCAGCAGCGAAGTGGGGACAGTCACAGATACGCAGTATTTT. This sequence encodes CASSEVGTVTDTQYF.

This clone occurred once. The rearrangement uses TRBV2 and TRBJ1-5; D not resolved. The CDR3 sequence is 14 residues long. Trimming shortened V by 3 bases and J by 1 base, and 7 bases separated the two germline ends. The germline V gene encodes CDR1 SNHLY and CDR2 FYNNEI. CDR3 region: CASSEGGSNQPQHF. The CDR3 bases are TGTGCCAGCAGTGAGGGTGGGAGCAATCAGCCCCAGCATTTT.

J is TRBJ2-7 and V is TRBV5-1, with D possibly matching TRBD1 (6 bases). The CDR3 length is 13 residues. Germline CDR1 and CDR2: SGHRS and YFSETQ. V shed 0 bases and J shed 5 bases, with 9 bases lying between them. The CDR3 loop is CASSLATGNEQYF. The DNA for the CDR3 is TGCGCCAGCAGCTTGGCCACAGGGAACGAGCAGTACTTC.

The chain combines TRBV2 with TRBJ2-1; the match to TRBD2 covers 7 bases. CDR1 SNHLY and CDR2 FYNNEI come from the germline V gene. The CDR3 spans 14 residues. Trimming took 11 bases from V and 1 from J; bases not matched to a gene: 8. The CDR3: CAGTREGSYNEQFF. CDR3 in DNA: TGTGCCGGGACGAGGGAGGGGTCCTACAATGAGCAGTTCTTC. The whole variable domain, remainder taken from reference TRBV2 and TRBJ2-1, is EPEVTQTPSHQVTQMGQEVILRCVPISNHLYFYWYRQILGQKVEFLVSFYNNEISEKSEIFDDQFSVERPDGSNFTLKIRSTKLEDSAMYFCAGTREGSYNEQFFGPGTRLTVL.

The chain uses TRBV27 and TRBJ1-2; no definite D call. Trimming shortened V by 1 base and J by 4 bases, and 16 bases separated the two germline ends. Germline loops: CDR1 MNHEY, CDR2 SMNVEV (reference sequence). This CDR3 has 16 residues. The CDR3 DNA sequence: TGTGCCAGCAGTTTATATGCGGGCAGGCGAGGCTATGGCTACACCTTC. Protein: CASSLYAGRRGYGYTF.

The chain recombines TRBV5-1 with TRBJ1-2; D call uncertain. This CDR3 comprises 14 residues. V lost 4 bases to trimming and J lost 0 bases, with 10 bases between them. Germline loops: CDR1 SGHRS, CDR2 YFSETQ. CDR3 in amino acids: CASSPERANYGYTF. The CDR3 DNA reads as TGCGCCAGCAGCCCCGAGAGAGCTAACTATGGCTACACCTTC. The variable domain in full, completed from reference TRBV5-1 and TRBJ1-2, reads KAGVTQTPRYLIKTRGQQVTLSCSPISGHRSVSWYQQTPGQGLQFLFEYFSETQRNKGNFPGRFSGRQFSNSRSEMNVSTLELGDSALYLCASSPERANYGYTFGSGTRLTVV.

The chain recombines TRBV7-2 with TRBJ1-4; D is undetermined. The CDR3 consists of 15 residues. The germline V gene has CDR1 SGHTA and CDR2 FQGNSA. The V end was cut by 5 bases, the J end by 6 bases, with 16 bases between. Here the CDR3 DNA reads TGTGCCAGCAGCCCCCAGTCCGGGCAAGATGAAAAACTGTTTTTT. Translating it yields CASSPQSGQDEKLFF.

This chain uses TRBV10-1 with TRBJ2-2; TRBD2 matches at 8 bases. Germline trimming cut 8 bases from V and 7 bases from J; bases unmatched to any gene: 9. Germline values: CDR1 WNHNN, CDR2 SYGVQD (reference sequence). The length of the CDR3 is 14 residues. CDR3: CASRSGSNVGELFF. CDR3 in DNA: TGCGCCAGCCGGAGCGGGAGTAACGTCGGGGAGCTGTTTTTT.

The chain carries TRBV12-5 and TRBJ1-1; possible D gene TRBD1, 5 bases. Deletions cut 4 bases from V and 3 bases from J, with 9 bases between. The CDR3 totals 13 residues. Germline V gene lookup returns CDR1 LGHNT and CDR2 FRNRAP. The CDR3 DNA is TGTGCTAGTGGTTGGGACCCAGACACTGAAGCTTTCTTT. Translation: CASGWDPDTEAFF.

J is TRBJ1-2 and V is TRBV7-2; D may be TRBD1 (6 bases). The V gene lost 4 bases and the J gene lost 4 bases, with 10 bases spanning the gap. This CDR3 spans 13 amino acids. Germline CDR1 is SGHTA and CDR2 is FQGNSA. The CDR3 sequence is CASSSTGSYGYTF. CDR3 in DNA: TGTGCCAGCAGCTCCACAGGGTCCTATGGCTACACCTTC.

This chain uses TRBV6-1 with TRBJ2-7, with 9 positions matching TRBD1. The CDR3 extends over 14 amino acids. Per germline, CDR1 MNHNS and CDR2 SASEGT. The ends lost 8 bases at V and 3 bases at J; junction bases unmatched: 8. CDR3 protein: CASHTPGQGYEQYF. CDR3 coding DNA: TGTGCCAGCCACACTCCGGGACAGGGCTACGAGCAGTACTTC.

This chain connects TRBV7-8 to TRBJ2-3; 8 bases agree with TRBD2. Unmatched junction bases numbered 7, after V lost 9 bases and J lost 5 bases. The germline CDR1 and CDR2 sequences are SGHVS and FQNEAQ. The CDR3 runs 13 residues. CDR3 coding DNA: TGTGCCAGTAATCCGGGGGGGCAAGATACGCAGTATTTT. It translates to CASNPGGQDTQYF.

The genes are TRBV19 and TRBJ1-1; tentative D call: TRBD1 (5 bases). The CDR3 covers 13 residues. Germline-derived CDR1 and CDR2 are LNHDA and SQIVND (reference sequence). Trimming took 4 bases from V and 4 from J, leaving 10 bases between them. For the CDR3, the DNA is TGTGCCAGTAGTAGACAGCGGGGCACTGAAGCTTTCTTT. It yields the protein CASSRQRGTEAFF.

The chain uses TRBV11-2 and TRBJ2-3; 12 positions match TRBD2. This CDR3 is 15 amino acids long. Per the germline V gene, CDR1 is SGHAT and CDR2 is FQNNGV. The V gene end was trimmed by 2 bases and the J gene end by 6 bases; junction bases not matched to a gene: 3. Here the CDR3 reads CASSLSLAGGDTQYF. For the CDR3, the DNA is TGTGCCAGCAGCTTAAGCCTAGCGGGAGGGGATACGCAGTATTTT.

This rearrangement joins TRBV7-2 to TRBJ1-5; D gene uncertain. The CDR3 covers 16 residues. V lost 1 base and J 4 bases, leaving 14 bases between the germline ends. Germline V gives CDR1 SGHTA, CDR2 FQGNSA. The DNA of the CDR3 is TGTGCCAGCAGCTTAGTTAGGCAGAACTTTAATCAGCCCCAGCATTTT. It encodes CASSLVRQNFNQPQHF.

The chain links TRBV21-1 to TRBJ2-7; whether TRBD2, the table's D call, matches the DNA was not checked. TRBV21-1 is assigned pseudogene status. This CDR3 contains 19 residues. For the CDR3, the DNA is TGTGCCAGCAGCAAAGCCGGGACTAGCGGGAGACACCAGTACTACGAGCAGTACTTC. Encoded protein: CASSKAGTSGRHQYYEQYF.

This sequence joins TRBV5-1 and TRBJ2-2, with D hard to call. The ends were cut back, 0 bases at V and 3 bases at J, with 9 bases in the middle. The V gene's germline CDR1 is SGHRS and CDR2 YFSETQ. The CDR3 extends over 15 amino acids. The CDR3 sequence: CASSLAITDTGELFF. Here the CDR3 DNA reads TGCGCCAGCAGCTTGGCGATAACAGACACCGGGGAGCTGTTTTTT.

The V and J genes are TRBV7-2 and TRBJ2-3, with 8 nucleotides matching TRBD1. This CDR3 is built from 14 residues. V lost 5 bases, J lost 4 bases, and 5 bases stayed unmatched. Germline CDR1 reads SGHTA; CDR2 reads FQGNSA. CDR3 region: CASSTRTGSDTQYF. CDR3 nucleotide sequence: TGTGCCAGCAGCACCAGGACAGGGTCAGATACGCAGTATTTT.

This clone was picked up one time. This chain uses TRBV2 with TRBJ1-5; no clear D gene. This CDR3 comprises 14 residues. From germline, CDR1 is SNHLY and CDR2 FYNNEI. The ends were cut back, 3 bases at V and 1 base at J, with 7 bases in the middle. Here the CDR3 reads CASSDSVSNQPQHF. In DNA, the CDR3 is TGTGCCAGCAGTGATTCCGTAAGCAATCAGCCCCAGCATTTT.

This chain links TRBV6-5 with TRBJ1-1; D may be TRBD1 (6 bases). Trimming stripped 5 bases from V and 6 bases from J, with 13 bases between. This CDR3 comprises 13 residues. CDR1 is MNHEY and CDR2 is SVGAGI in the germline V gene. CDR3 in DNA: TGTGCCAGCAGTACGACAGGTAACGCTGAAGCTTTCTTT. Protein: CASSTTGNAEAFF.

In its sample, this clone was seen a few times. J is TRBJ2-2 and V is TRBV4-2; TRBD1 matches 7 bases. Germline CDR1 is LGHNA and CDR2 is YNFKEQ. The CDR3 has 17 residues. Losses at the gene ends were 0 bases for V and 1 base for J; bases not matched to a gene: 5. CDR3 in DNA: TGTGCCAGCAGCCAAGATCAAGGGGACAGGAACACCGGGGAGCTGTTTTTT. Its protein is CASSQDQGDRNTGELFF.

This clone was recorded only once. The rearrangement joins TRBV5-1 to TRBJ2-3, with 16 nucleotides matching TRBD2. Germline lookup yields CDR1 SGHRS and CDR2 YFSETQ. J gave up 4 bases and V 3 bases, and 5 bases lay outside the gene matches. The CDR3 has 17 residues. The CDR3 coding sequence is TGCGCCAGCAGCTGGGGACTAGCGGGAGGGCAAGCAGATACGCAGTATTTT. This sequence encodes CASSWGLAGGQADTQYF.

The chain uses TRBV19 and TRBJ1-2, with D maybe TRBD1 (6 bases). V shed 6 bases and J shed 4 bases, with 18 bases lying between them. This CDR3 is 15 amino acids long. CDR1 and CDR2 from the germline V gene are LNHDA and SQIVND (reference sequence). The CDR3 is CASSPDGGVPYGYTF. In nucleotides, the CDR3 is TGTGCCAGTAGCCCGGACGGGGGCGTCCCCTATGGCTACACCTTC.

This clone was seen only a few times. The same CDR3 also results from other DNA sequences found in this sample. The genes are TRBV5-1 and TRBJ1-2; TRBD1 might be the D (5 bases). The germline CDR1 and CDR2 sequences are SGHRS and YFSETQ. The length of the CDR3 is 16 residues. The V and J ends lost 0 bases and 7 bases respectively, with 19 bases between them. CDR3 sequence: CASSLGQLNDFGGYTF. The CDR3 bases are TGCGCCAGCAGCTTGGGACAGCTTAACGATTTTGGTGGCTACACCTTC.